This T cell receptor (beta chain) was profiled in a study of T cell clonality in common variable immunodeficiency. The CDR3 has 17 amino acids. Unmatched junction bases numbered 12, after V lost 6 bases and J lost 2 bases. Germline CDR1 SNHLY, CDR2 FYNNEI. Worth noting for this clone: The missing CDR3 end, 3 residues past where the read stops, is filled in from the germline J gene.

Clones were sequenced by immunoSEQ multiplex PCR, and TCRdb holds only the in-frame ones, with some missing. Singletons are absent from the sample, which has more than 30,000 clones. The source of this sequence is a person between 18 and 75 years old in good health. The specimen sequenced was peripheral blood mononuclear cells. This sequence joins TRBV2 and TRBJ1-2; 10 bases agree with TRBD1. The DNA read from the CDR3 is TGTGCCAGCAGGGTAAGACAGGGGGCCGAGCCCAACTATGGC. Translated, it gives CASRVRQGAEPNYG. The whole CDR3 protein is CASRVRQGAEPNYGYTF.